The 6 T cell receptor beta chains below come from one sample, sequenced in a study of cytomegalovirus exposure and HLA in healthy donors. The PCR was carried out with 60 Vbeta primers and 13 Jbeta primers. Generated by immunoSEQ multiplex PCR, the TCRdb table keeps only in-frame clones and is missing some. The sample lists 180,000 or so clones, 75% occurring once. Sequenced material: PBMCs. These receptors were taken from a middle-aged woman in good health and CMV-seropositive.

This clone was seen more than once but under ten times. The gene calls are TRBV28 and TRBJ2-5; TRBD2 aligns across 13 bases. Trimming at V came to 3 bases and at J to 3 bases, leaving 16 bases not matched to a gene. Germline V CDR1 and CDR2: MDHEN, SYDVKM. This CDR3 has 20 amino acids. The CDR3 reads CASSFDWPGLAGVGEETQYF. CDR3 DNA: TGTGCCAGCAGTTTCGATTGGCCTGGACTAGCGGGAGTAGGAGAAGAGACCCAGTACTTC.

The chain joins TRBV19 to TRBJ1-1; 9 bases match TRBD1. CDR3 length equals 14 residues. Germline CDR1 and CDR2: LNHDA and SQIVND (reference sequence). V trimming: 10 bases; J trimming: 1 base; junction bases outside the gene matches: 7. CDR3 DNA: TGTGCCACCTACAGGGGGCCCGCGAACACTGAAGCTTTCTTT. This translates into CATYRGPANTEAFF.

The chain is built from TRBV2 and TRBJ2-7; D is uncertain. Trimming stripped 2 bases from V and 4 bases from J, with 6 bases between. Germline CDR1 SNHLY, CDR2 FYNNEI. This CDR3 has 12 amino acids. DNA for the CDR3: TGTGCCAGCAGTGAACTGCAGTACGAGCAGTACTTC. Protein sequence: CASSELQYEQYF.

This clone occurred a few times. J is TRBJ2-1 and V is TRBV30; D unresolved. The ends were cut back, 7 bases at V and 0 bases at J, with 16 bases in the middle. Germline V gene data show CDR1 as GTSNPN and CDR2 as SVGIG (reference sequence). This CDR3 comprises 15 residues. The CDR3 region is CALTGLRSSYNEQFF. CDR3 nucleotide sequence: TGTGCCTTAACCGGGTTGCGAAGCTCCTACAATGAGCAGTTCTTC.

This rearrangement joins TRBV19 to TRBJ1-5, with a possible D match to TRBD1 (5 bases). From germline, CDR1 is LNHDA and CDR2 SQIVND (reference sequence). Trimming removed 3 bases from V and 10 bases from J, with 10 bases in between. The length of the CDR3 is 12 residues. The CDR3 spells CASSIPGCPQHF. CDR3 DNA sequence: TGTGCCAGTAGTATCCCAGGGTGTCCCCAGCATTTT.

The sample holds a few counts of this clone. The chain has TRBV6-6 and TRBJ2-1, with 11 bases that match TRBD2. Germline loops: CDR1 MNHNY, CDR2 SVGAGI (reference sequence). CDR3 length: 14 residues. The junction had 3 bases not matched to a gene; V was cut back by 6 bases and J by 5 bases. The CDR3: CASRQTSGNNEQFF. For the CDR3, the DNA is TGTGCCAGCAGGCAGACTAGCGGGAACAATGAGCAGTTCTTC.